A selection of T cell receptor beta chains follows, all from one sample in a study of T-cell reconstitution after alpha-beta-depleted transplantation in children. MiXCR was run by TCRdb on the PCR reads, yielding one entry per CDR3 protein. The data hold over 70,000 distinct CDR3 sequences, with less than 15% observed a single time. The specimen was PBMCs from the stem cell graft donor, collected from the stem cell graft. Receptors originate from a human donor who donated a stem cell graft to a child with inherited bone marrow failure. Each CDR3 is given with its conserved first and last residue. D genes are given only for firm matches. Rows give clone size only sometimes, using once, few, many, or a class for an expanded clone.

V gene	D gene	J gene	clone size	CDR3 DNA	CDR3 protein
TRBV6-1	.	TRBJ1-2	many	TGTGCCAGCAGTGAAGCGCTACAGCTCTATGGCTACACCTTC	CASSEALQLYGYTF
TRBV12-3/TRBV12-4	.	TRBJ1-5	many	TGTGCCAGCACCCCGGGACTTGGCAATCAGCCCCAGCATTTT	CASTPGLGNQPQHF
TRBV5-1	.	TRBJ1-2	many	TGCGCCAGCAGTTCAACAGTCTATGGCTACACCTTC	CASSSTVYGYTF
TRBV15	.	TRBJ1-3	many	TGTGCCACCAGCAGAGATCGGGGAGCTTTACGCTCTGGAAACACCATATATTTT	CATSRDRGALRSGNTIYF
TRBV28	TRBD1	TRBJ2-2	few	TGTGCCAGCAACCCGACAGGGGGGAACGTGGAGCTGTTTTTT	CASNPTGGNVELFF
TRBV5-4	.	TRBJ1-1	many	TGTGCCAGCAGTCGGCCTGGGGGCTCGGTCACTGAAGCTTTCTTT	CASSRPGGSVTEAFF
TRBV27	TRBD1	TRBJ2-2	many	TGTGCCAGCAGTTTTTCCGGGGACAGAATTAACACCGGGGAGCTGTTTTTT	CASSFSGDRINTGELFF
TRBV6-6	.	TRBJ2-1	many	TGTGCCAGCAGCCCAAATGGCTACAATGAGCAGTTCTTC	CASSPNGYNEQFF
TRBV7-9	.	TRBJ2-7	many	TGTGCCAGCAGCCTTACGAACGAGGGGCTTCGGGACGAGCAGTACTTC	CASSLTNEGLRDEQYF
TRBV7-6	.	TRBJ2-7	many	TGTGCCAGCAGCCTTGGGGGTTTCAGCGCCTACGAGCAGTACTTC	CASSLGGFSAYEQYF
TRBV10-3	TRBD2	TRBJ2-3	many	TGTGCCGTCGGGACTAGCGGAGGCACAGATACGCAGTATTTT	CAVGTSGGTDTQYF
TRBV27	TRBD1	TRBJ1-2	many	TGTGCCAGCAGTCCGGCCGGGACAGACTACTATGGCTACACCTTC	CASSPAGTDYYGYTF
TRBV29-1	.	TRBJ2-1	many	TGCAGCGTTGTCCCAATTTCCTACAATGAGCAGTTCTTC	CSVVPISYNEQFF
TRBV29-1	.	TRBJ1-2	many	TGCAGCGTTGAAGACCCGGCAAACTATGGCTACACCTTC	CSVEDPANYGYTF
TRBV20-1	.	TRBJ2-6	many	TGCAGTGCTTGGACCCGCTCTGGGGCCAACGTCCTGACTTTC	CSAWTRSGANVLTF
TRBV7-2	TRBD1	TRBJ1-5	many	TGTGCCAGCAGCTTAGGGGGGACAGTATCCCAGCCCCAGCATTTT	CASSLGGTVSQPQHF
TRBV5-1	.	TRBJ2-5	many	TGCGCCAGCAGACGAGGACGGGAGCAAGAGACCCAGTACTTC	CASRRGREQETQYF
TRBV2	TRBD2	TRBJ2-3	many	TGTGCCAGCGAAAAGGGACTAGCGGGCACAGATACGCAGTATTTT	CASEKGLAGTDTQYF
TRBV11-2	.	TRBJ2-7	many	TGTGCCAGCAGCTTTAGGTGGGGATTGGACGAGCAGTACTTC	CASSFRWGLDEQYF
TRBV20-1	.	TRBJ2-1	many	TGCAGTGCTAGAGATTTTGAGAGCTCCTACAATGAGCAGTTCTTC	CSARDFESSYNEQFF
TRBV5-1	TRBD1	TRBJ1-1	many	TGCGCCAGCAGCTTGAGACAGGGCGACACTGAAGCTTTCTTT	CASSLRQGDTEAFF
TRBV20-1	TRBD2	TRBJ2-5	.	TGCTGTGCTAGAGCCAATGGGGCGGGGGGGATATGGGAGACCCAGTACTTC	CCARANGAGGIWETQYF
TRBV7-8	TRBD2	TRBJ2-1	many	TGTGCCAGCAGCTTGGGAGGGGAGAATGAGCAGTTCTTC	CASSLGGENEQFF
TRBV19	.	TRBJ2-7	.	TGTGCCAGTAGTATCGCAGGGTCGACCTACGAGCAGCACTTC	CASSIAGSTYEQHF
TRBV7-2	TRBD2	TRBJ2-2	many	TGTGCCAGCAGCTTAGCTTTTACGGGACTAGCGGGAGTTACCGGGGAGCTGTTTTTT	CASSLAFTGLAGVTGELFF
TRBV19	.	TRBJ1-1	.	TGTGCCAGTACCCCGGGGTTCCTGAACACTGAAGCTTTCTTT	CASTPGFLNTEAFF
TRBV20-1	.	TRBJ1-1	.	TGCAGTGCGGGAGGGACGGCGAACACTGAAGCTTTCTTT	CSAGGTANTEAFF
TRBV20-1	.	TRBJ1-2	many	TGCAGTGCTGAAGACAGGAGTAACTATGGCTACACCTTC	CSAEDRSNYGYTF
TRBV19	.	TRBJ1-1	.	TGTGCCAGTCGTCCCGATAACACTGAAGCTTTCTTT	CASRPDNTEAFF
TRBV7-9	.	TRBJ2-7	many	TGTGCCAGCAGCTTTGACGGGGAAATGAGTGAGCAGTACTTC	CASSFDGEMSEQYF
TRBV5-1	TRBD2	TRBJ2-3	few	TGCGCCAGCAGCTTGGCTGCGCTAGCGGGGAGGAGCACAGATACGCAGTATTTT	CASSLAALAGRSTDTQYF
TRBV6-5	.	TRBJ1-1	many	TGTGCCAGCAGATCACGGGTAAACACTGAAGCTTTCTTT	CASRSRVNTEAFF
TRBV7-2	TRBD1	TRBJ2-6	many	TGTGCCAGCACCGGGACAGCCGAAGGGGCCAACGTCCTGACTTTC	CASTGTAEGANVLTF
TRBV28	TRBD2	TRBJ2-1	many	TGTGCCAGCAGTTTCCTAGCGGGAGATTTCAGGAGGAATGAGCAGTTCTTC	CASSFLAGDFRRNEQFF
TRBV2	.	TRBJ1-1	many	TGTGCCAGCAGTGGACTAAACACTGAAGCTTTCTTT	CASSGLNTEAFF
TRBV7-2	.	TRBJ1-2	many	TGTGCCAGCAGCTTAGCCTCCAGCCAGTCGGGCTACACCTTC	CASSLASSQSGYTF
TRBV5-1	TRBD1	TRBJ2-7	.	TGCGCCAGCAGCCCAGGACAGGGTTTCTACGAGCAGTACTTC	CASSPGQGFYEQYF
TRBV5-1	.	TRBJ2-1	.	TGCGCCAGCAGCCAGGAAGGTTACTACAATGAGCAGTTCTTC	CASSQEGYYNEQFF
TRBV7-9	TRBD1	TRBJ1-6	.	TGTGCCAGCAGACGGACCGACAGGGCAGATTCACCCCTCCACTTT	CASRRTDRADSPLHF
TRBV12-3/TRBV12-4	TRBD2	TRBJ2-1	many	TGTGCCAGCAGACCCGGGACTAGCGGTACCTACAATGAGCAGTTCTTC	CASRPGTSGTYNEQFF
TRBV24-1	TRBD2	TRBJ2-2	many	TGTGCCACCAGTGGAGAGCGGGGGGCTCCCAACACCGGGGAGCTGTTTTTT	CATSGERGAPNTGELFF
TRBV28	.	TRBJ2-3	.	TGTGCCAGCAGTTCCCCGGGGGCAGGGCCAGGTACAGATACGCAGTATTTT	CASSSPGAGPGTDTQYF
TRBV6-2/TRBV6-3	TRBD1	TRBJ1-1	many	TGTGCCAGCAGTTTCTTCGGGACAGGGGAGGCTTTCTTT	CASSFFGTGEAFF
TRBV29-1	.	TRBJ2-5	many	TGCAGCGTTGACGGGCGGTCCCAAGAGACCCAGTACTTC	CSVDGRSQETQYF
TRBV20-1	.	TRBJ1-2	many	TGCAGTGCCAGAGAAGTGGGCGGGGGCGCCGACCGTACTAACTATGGCTACACCTTC	CSAREVGGGADRTNYGYTF
TRBV4-3	.	TRBJ1-2	many	TGCGCCAGCAGCCAAGATCGGGGGCTTGGATATGGCTACACCTTC	CASSQDRGLGYGYTF
TRBV6-6	.	TRBJ2-7	many	TGTGCCAGCAGTTCGGTCCACGAGCAGTACTTC	CASSSVHEQYF
TRBV5-1	.	TRBJ2-1	many	TGCGCCAGCAGCTTGGAAAGGGGCGATGAGCAGTTCTTC	CASSLERGDEQFF
TRBV28	TRBD1	TRBJ1-6	many	TGTGCCAGCACACCAGGGGGGGGGAATTCACCCCTCCACTTT	CASTPGGGNSPLHF
TRBV29-1	.	TRBJ2-1	.	TGCAGCGGTTGGGACAGGGCGCGCGGGAGGGGGGTTAATGAGCAGTTCTTC	CSGWDRARGRGVNEQFF
TRBV29-1	TRBD2	TRBJ2-7	.	TGCAGCGTTGTTGAGGGAGGGGACGAGCAGTACTTC	CSVVEGGDEQYF
TRBV2	.	TRBJ1-1	many	TGTGCCAGCAGTGATCTGGGGGTAAGGGAGAACACTGAAGCTTTCTTT	CASSDLGVRENTEAFF
TRBV5-6	TRBD2	TRBJ2-7	.	TGTGCCAGGGGCCCGGGGGGGGACCGGAACGAGCAGTACTTC	CARGPGGDRNEQYF
TRBV5-4	.	TRBJ2-1	few	TGTGCCAGCAGCTTGTTCGGGGGACCTCGACTCAATGAGCAGTTCTTC	CASSLFGGPRLNEQFF
TRBV5-1	TRBD2	TRBJ2-7	few	TGCGCCAGCAGCTTGGTGCTAGCGGGAGCTCGCGAGCAGTACTTC	CASSLVLAGAREQYF
TRBV7-9	TRBD1	TRBJ2-3	many	TGTGCCAGCAGCTGGGAGACAGGGGCGCAGTATTTT	CASSWETGAQYF
TRBV25-1	TRBD2	TRBJ2-1	many	TGTGCCAGCAACCTAGCGGGAGACACCTACAATGAGCAGTTCTTC	CASNLAGDTYNEQFF
TRBV5-1	.	TRBJ2-7	.	TGCGCCAGCAGCCCGACGTGGGGGTACAACGAGCAGTACTTC	CASSPTWGYNEQYF
TRBV3-1	TRBD2	TRBJ2-5	many	TGTGCCAGCAGCCTTTCCGGACTAGCGGGCCAAGAGACCCAGTACTTC	CASSLSGLAGQETQYF
TRBV7-2	.	TRBJ1-6	many	TGTGCCAGCAGCTTCTCGGCACGGTTTAATTCACCCCTCCACTTT	CASSFSARFNSPLHF